These 16 T cell receptor beta chains originate from one sample sequenced in a study of identical twins. TCRdb re-analysed the 5' RACE reads in MiXCR, keeping a single row per CDR3 protein. The sample consists of about 530,000 distinct CDR3 sequences, about a fifth of them appearing once. These data were also reused for a study on yellow fever vaccine responses in identical twins.

Source material: CD4+ T cells sorted from blood. The receptors come from a woman aged 18 to 35 in good health.

This sequence joins TRBV19 and TRBJ1-5; TRBD1 aligns across 11 bases. The CDR3 loop spans 16 amino acids. Germline CDR1 and CDR2: LNHDA and SQIVND (reference sequence). V dropped 4 bases and J dropped 5; count of bases not matched to a gene: 7. CDR3 sequence: CASSKPPGQGDQPQHF. CDR3 coding DNA: TGTGCCAGTAGTAAACCGCCGGGACAGGGGGATCAGCCCCAGCATTTT. The full variable domain, rest sourced from reference TRBV19 and TRBJ1-5, is DGGITQSPKYLFRKEGQNVTLSCEQNLNHDAMYWYRQDPGQGLRLIYYSQIVNDFQKGDIAEGYSVSREKKESFPLTVTSAQKNPTAFYLCASSKPPGQGDQPQHFGDGTRLSIL.

The chain combines TRBV29-1 with TRBJ2-5; D is possibly TRBD1 (6 bases). With 5 bases removed from V and 1 base from J, the gap between germline ends came to 11 bases. The CDR3 consists of 13 residues. Per the germline V gene, CDR1 is SQVTM and CDR2 is ANQGSEA. The CDR3 spells CSVSRGFQETQYF. The CDR3, as DNA: TGCAGCGTTAGCAGGGGATTCCAAGAGACCCAGTACTTC.

The rearrangement joins TRBV20-1 to TRBJ2-2, with D possibly matching TRBD1 (6 bases). The germline gives CDR1 DFQATT, CDR2 SNEGSKA (reference sequence). This CDR3 contains 13 residues. The V end lost 6 bases, the J end lost 4 bases, and 12 bases lay between the germline ends. CDR3 nucleotides: TGCAGTGCACCTGGACAGCCCACCGGGGAGCTGTTTTTT. As protein: CSAPGQPTGELFF.

The chain combines TRBV5-1 with TRBJ2-1; 9 nucleotides line up with TRBD2. Germline V CDR1 and CDR2: SGHRS, YFSETQ. The CDR3 is 16 residues long. V lost 3 bases to trimming and J lost 1 base; unmatched junction nucleotides: 5. In DNA form, the CDR3 reads TGCGCCAGCAGCTCGGTAGCGGGAGTTTCCTACAATGAGCAGTTCTTC. Amino acid sequence: CASSSVAGVSYNEQFF.

This clonotype was recorded many times. The chain combines TRBV12-3 or TRBV12-4 with TRBJ2-3, with 7 nucleotides matching TRBD1. The CDR3 totals 15 residues. V shed 3 bases, J shed 1 base, and the junction held 4 bases outside the gene matches. CDR3 coding DNA: TGTGCCAGCAGTTTTCAGCAGGGGGGCACAGATACGCAGTATTTT. Residues: CASSFQQGGTDTQYF.

In its sample, this clonotype was seen a few times. The CDR3 spells CASSWSGTSTDTQYF. The CDR3 nucleotides read TGCGCCAGCAGCTGGTCAGGCACTAGCACAGATACGCAGTATTTT. The V gene is TRBV5-1, the J gene TRBJ2-3; no definite D call. Germline CDR1 reads SGHRS; CDR2 reads YFSETQ. Deletions cut 3 bases from V and 0 bases from J, with 11 bases between. CDR3 length equals 15 residues. Supplemented by reference TRBV5-1 and TRBJ2-3, the full variable domain reads KAGVTQTPRYLIKTRGQQVTLSCSPISGHRSVSWYQQTPGQGLQFLFEYFSETQRNKGNFPGRFSGRQFSNSRSEMNVSTLELGDSALYLCASSWSGTSTDTQYFGPGTRLTVL.

This clonotype was recorded a few times. The rearrangement links TRBV7-2 to TRBJ2-7; 8 positions agree with TRBD1. J gave up 3 bases and V 7 bases, and 8 bases lay outside the gene matches. This CDR3 has 14 residues. From germline, CDR1 is SGHTA and CDR2 FQGNSA. CDR3 sequence (DNA): TGTGCCAGCACCGTAGGACAGGGAGGCTACGAGCAGTACTTC. Protein sequence: CASTVGQGGYEQYF. Combining the CDR3 with reference TRBV7-2 and TRBJ2-7 gives the whole variable domain GAGVSQSPSNKVTEKGKDVELRCDPISGHTALYWYRQSLGQGLEFLIYFQGNSAPDKSGLPSDRFSAERTGGSVSTLTIQRTQQEDSAVYLCASTVGQGGYEQYFGPGTRLTVT.

In its sample, this clonotype was seen a few times. The V and J genes are TRBV20-1 and TRBJ2-2; 8 bases map to TRBD2. The V gene's germline CDR1 is DFQATT and CDR2 SNEGSKA (reference sequence). V dropped 6 bases and J dropped 4; count of bases not matched to a gene: 10. The CDR3 spans 15 residues. CDR3 sequence: CSARPGLDSTGELFF. Here the CDR3 DNA reads TGCAGTGCCCGCCCGGGACTAGATAGCACCGGGGAGCTGTTTTTT.

This clonotype was counted only a few times. The chain combines TRBV10-3 with TRBJ2-1; 9 bases map to TRBD2. The junction had 20 bases not matched to a gene; V was cut back by 8 bases and J by 12 bases. Germline V gene data show CDR1 as ENHRY and CDR2 as SYGVKD. There are 16 residues in the CDR3. The CDR3 coding sequence is TGTGCCATCCGTGCGAGCACGGGGCTAGCGGGATGGGGGCAGTTCTTC. Translating it yields CAIRASTGLAGWGQFF.

This clonotype has a count of ten or more. The V and J genes are TRBV3-1 and TRBJ1-1; the D is unclear. Germline assignment: CDR1 LGHDT and CDR2 YNNKEL (reference sequence). The CDR3 length is 14 residues. The V and J ends lost 2 bases and 0 bases respectively, with 7 bases between them. This CDR3 is CASSQFLLNTEAFF. In DNA, the CDR3 is TGTGCCAGCAGCCAATTCCTTTTGAACACTGAAGCTTTCTTT.

This clonotype showed up just a few times. The rearrangement links TRBV5-1 to TRBJ1-1; D call uncertain. Germline CDR1 and CDR2: SGHRS and YFSETQ. CDR3 length: 12 amino acids. Between the trimmed V and J ends, which lost 0 bases and 10 bases, there was a span of 10 bases. CDR3 nucleotide sequence: TGCGCCAGCAGCTTGGCCGGTATTGCAGCTTTCTTT. As protein: CASSLAGIAAFF.

This clonotype turned up a few times. This chain uses TRBV6-1 with TRBJ2-7; 7 nucleotides line up with TRBD2. V shed 7 bases, J shed 2 bases, and the junction held 8 bases outside the gene matches. Germline V gene data show CDR1 as MNHNS and CDR2 as SASEGT. This CDR3 has 14 amino acids. The DNA of the CDR3 is TGTGCCAGCACCCCTCGGGGAGGGACCTACGAGCAGTACTTC. This encodes CASTPRGGTYEQYF.

This clonotype has just a few counts. The rearrangement uses TRBV6-1 and TRBJ2-2; D is possibly TRBD2 (6 bases). From germline, CDR1 is MNHNS and CDR2 SASEGT. The CDR3 covers 15 residues. Trimming cost V 4 bases and J 0 bases, with 9 bases left between them. The CDR3 bases are TGTGCCAGCAGTGCGGGAGACCCGAACACCGGGGAGCTGTTTTTT. It yields the protein CASSAGDPNTGELFF.

This clonotype was found a few times. The V gene is TRBV12-3 or TRBV12-4, the J gene TRBJ2-2; D unclear. Trimming removed 5 bases at V and 0 bases at J, with 16 bases between. This CDR3 has 17 amino acids. The CDR3 DNA reads TGTGCCAGCAGTCCGGACCCGCCATCCCCGAACACCGGGGAGCTGTTTTTT. Its protein is CASSPDPPSPNTGELFF.

The chain recombines TRBV9 with TRBJ1-2, with D hard to call. The V end lost 0 bases, the J end lost 3 bases, and 12 bases lay between the germline ends. Germline V lookup: CDR1 SGDLS, CDR2 YYNGEE. The CDR3 is 15 amino acids. CDR3 DNA: TGTGCCAGCAGCGTAGATTCCGGACGGGACTATGGCTACACCTTC. Protein product: CASSVDSGRDYGYTF.

V and J are TRBV5-1 and TRBJ1-2; TRBD1 aligns across 8 bases. The CDR3 is 13 residues long. Germline CDR1 reads SGHRS; CDR2 reads YFSETQ. Trimming cost V 4 bases and J 8 bases; bases outside gene matches: 7. CDR3 sequence: CASSPGQVGGYTF. The CDR3 DNA reads as TGCGCCAGCAGCCCGGGACAGGTGGGCGGCTACACCTTC. The variable domain in full, completed from reference TRBV5-1 and TRBJ1-2, reads KAGVTQTPRYLIKTRGQQVTLSCSPISGHRSVSWYQQTPGQGLQFLFEYFSETQRNKGNFPGRFSGRQFSNSRSEMNVSTLELGDSALYLCASSPGQVGGYTFGSGTRLTVV.